The next 5 T cell receptor beta chains were all read from a single sample in a study of cytomegalovirus exposure and HLA in healthy donors (dated 2017 in TCRdb). Receptors were amplified or captured by the immunoSEQ multiplex PCR assay. For the multiplex PCR, a mixture combining 60 forward primers for TCR Vbeta segments and 13 reverse primers for TCR Jbeta segments was used. The table comes from immuneACCESS by way of TCRdb, which keeps in-frame sequences with V and J called. Part of the clones is missing from these tables; in studies checked, under half for an unresolved V gene and the rest for unknown reasons. The sample table contains just under 95,000 clones; only one count was recorded for more than 60% of them. The ten largest clones add up to approximately 7% of the sample. The sequenced material came from PBMCs. The receptors shown here come from a middle-aged man in good health and CMV-seropositive.

In DNA, the CDR3 is TGTGCCAGCAGCTTAGTATCCAGGGTCGGACAGGGGGATGGCTACACCTTC. Protein sequence: CASSLVSRVGQGDGYTF. The gene calls are TRBV7-2 and TRBJ1-2, with 10 bases lining up with TRBD1. This CDR3 is 17 amino acids long. V shed 1 base, J shed 6 bases, and the junction held 11 bases outside the gene matches. CDR1 is SGHTA, CDR2 FQGNSA, per germline.

For this clone: Germline is not matched at one junction end, which may reflect a read error. The chain joins TRBV28 to TRBJ1-5, with TRBD1 identical over 9 bases. The germline gives CDR1 MDHEN, CDR2 SYDVKM. This CDR3 comprises 15 residues. This CDR3 is CASRLETGGNQPQNF. Here the CDR3 DNA reads TGTGCCAGCAGACTAGAGACAGGGGGGAATCAGCCCCAGAATTTT.

This clone showed up just a few times. The V call is TRBV4-1, the J call TRBJ2-2; 8 bases fit TRBD1. The germline CDR1 and CDR2 sequences are MGHRA and YSYEKL. The CDR3 runs 15 residues. Trimming removed 4 bases from V and 8 bases from J; junction bases left unmatched: 9. DNA for the CDR3: TGCGCCAGCAGCCTGGGACAGGACTTTTCGGGGGAGCTGTTTTTT. It translates to CASSLGQDFSGELFF.

This chain connects TRBV11-3 to TRBJ2-5; TRBD1 might be the D (5 bases). Trimming cost V 2 bases and J 5 bases, with 15 bases left between them. The CDR3 extends over 15 amino acids. Germline loops: CDR1 SGHNT, CDR2 YENEEA. The CDR3 is CASSLRGEESETQYF. The CDR3 coding sequence is TGTGCCAGCAGCTTAAGGGGTGAGGAATCTGAGACCCAGTACTTC. Drawing the rest from reference TRBV11-3 and TRBJ2-5, the complete variable domain is EAGVVQSPRYKIIEKKQPVAFWCNPISGHNTLYWYLQNLGQGPELLIRYENEEAVDDSQLPKDRFSAERLKGVDSTLKIQPAELGDSAVYLCASSLRGEESETQYFGPGTRLLVL.

This chain connects TRBV4-1 to TRBJ2-5; maybe TRBD1 (5 bases). The V gene lost 3 bases and the J gene lost 2 bases, with 13 bases spanning the gap. Germline V lookup: CDR1 MGHRA, CDR2 YSYEKL. The CDR3 is 15 residues long. In nucleotides, the CDR3 is TGCGCCAGCAGCCAGGGGCCGGCGGATCAAGAGACCCAGTACTTC. As protein: CASSQGPADQETQYF.